The 5 T cell receptor beta chains listed next were all sequenced from one sample in a study of blood T cell repertoires in COVID-19. This table comes from immunoSEQ multiplex PCR, and its TCRdb copy is limited to in-frame clones, with some not included. This table holds a few hundred thousand clones, about 89% found once. What was sequenced was peripheral blood. These receptors were collected from a woman in her twenties or thirties with COVID-19, enrolled during active disease.

The chain employs TRBV3-1 (or the pseudogene TRBV3-2) and TRBJ2-6; tentative D call: TRBD1 (5 bases). This CDR3 spans 20 amino acids. Trimming removed 0 bases from V and 0 bases from J, with 18 bases in between. Per germline, CDR1 LGHDT and CDR2 YNNKEL (reference sequence). CDR3 in DNA: TGTGCCAGCAGCCAAGATTATAGTGGAGACAGTTGCTCTGGGGCCAACGTCCTGACTTTC. This translates into CASSQDYSGDSCSGANVLTF.

V is TRBV18 and J is TRBJ1-1; no definite D call. CDR1 KGHSH and CDR2 LQKENI come from the germline V gene. This CDR3 contains 13 residues. V shed 3 bases and J shed 6 bases, with 11 bases lying between them. CDR3 protein: CASSPPGKAEAFF. The CDR3 nucleotides read TGTGCCAGCTCACCTCCGGGAAAGGCTGAAGCTTTCTTT.

The chain recombines TRBV7-8 with TRBJ2-1, with 8 bases matching TRBD2. Germline CDR1 and CDR2: SGHVS and FQNEAQ. The V segment lost 5 bases and the J segment 0 bases; nucleotides outside the gene matches: 3. The CDR3 is 15 residues long. For the CDR3, the DNA is TGTGCCAGCAGCGAAAGCGGGAGCTCCTACAATGAGCAGTTCTTC. Its protein product is CASSESGSSYNEQFF.

The chain couples TRBV5-1 to TRBJ1-2; D gene ambiguous. The CDR3 spans 17 residues. Germline V lookup: CDR1 SGHRS, CDR2 YFSETQ. With 3 bases removed from V and 4 bases from J, the gap between germline ends came to 22 bases. The CDR3 region has the DNA TGCGCCAGCAGCTCCGGCGGACTTGGGGAGAGGAGCTATGGCTACACCTTC. Amino acids: CASSSGGLGERSYGYTF.

The chain uses TRBV7-9 and TRBJ2-3; tentative D call: TRBD2 (6 bases). V was shortened by 5 bases and J by 0 bases, with 15 bases between the two germline ends. The CDR3 has 16 residues. Germline CDR1 and CDR2: SEHNR and FQNEAQ (reference sequence). Here the CDR3 DNA reads TGTGCCAGCAGCAGGGGCGGGACGATTAGCACAGATACGCAGTATTTT. Amino acid sequence: CASSRGGTISTDTQYF. Looking up the rest from reference TRBV7-9 and TRBJ2-3 gives the full variable domain: DTGVSQNPRHKITKRGQNVTFRCDPISEHNRLYWYRQTLGQGPEFLTYFQNEAQLEKSRLLSDRFSAERPKGSFSTLEIQRTEQGDSAMYLCASSRGGTISTDTQYFGPGTRLTVL.